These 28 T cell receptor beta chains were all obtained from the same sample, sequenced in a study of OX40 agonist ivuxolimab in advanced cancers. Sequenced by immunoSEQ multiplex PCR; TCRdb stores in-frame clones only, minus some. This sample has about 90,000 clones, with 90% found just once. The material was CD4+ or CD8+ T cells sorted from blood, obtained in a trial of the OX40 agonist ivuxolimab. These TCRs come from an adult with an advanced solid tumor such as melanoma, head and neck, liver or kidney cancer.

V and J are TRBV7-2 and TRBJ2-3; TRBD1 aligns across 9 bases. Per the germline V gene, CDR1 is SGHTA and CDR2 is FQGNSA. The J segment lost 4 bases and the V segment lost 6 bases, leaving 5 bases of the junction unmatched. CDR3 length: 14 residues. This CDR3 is CASRMTGGPDTQYF. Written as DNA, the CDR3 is TGTGCCAGCAGAATGACAGGGGGGCCAGATACGCAGTATTTT.

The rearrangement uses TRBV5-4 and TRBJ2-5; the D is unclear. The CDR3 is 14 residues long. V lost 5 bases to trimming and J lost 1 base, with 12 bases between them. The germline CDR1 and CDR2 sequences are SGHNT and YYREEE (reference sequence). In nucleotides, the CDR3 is TGTGCCAGCAGTTCCCAGACATTCCAAGAGACCCAGTACTTC. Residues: CASSSQTFQETQYF.

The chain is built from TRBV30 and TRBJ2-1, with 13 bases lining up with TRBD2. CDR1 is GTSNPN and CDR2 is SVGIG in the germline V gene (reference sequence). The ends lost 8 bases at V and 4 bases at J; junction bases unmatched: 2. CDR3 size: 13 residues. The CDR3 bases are TGTGCCGGGGGACTAGCGGGATACAATGAGCAGTTCTTC. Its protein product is CAGGLAGYNEQFF.

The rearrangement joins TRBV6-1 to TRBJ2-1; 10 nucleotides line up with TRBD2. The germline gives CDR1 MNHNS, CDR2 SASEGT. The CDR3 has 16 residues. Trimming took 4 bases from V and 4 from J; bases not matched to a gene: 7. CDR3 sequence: CASSAKVAGGYNEQFF. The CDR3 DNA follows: TGTGCCAGCAGTGCCAAGGTAGCGGGGGGTTACAATGAGCAGTTCTTC.

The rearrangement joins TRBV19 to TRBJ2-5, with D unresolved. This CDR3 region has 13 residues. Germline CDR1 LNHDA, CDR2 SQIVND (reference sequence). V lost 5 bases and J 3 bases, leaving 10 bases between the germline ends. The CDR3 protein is CASSPGPKETQYF. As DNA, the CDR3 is TGTGCCAGTAGTCCAGGACCTAAAGAGACCCAGTACTTC.

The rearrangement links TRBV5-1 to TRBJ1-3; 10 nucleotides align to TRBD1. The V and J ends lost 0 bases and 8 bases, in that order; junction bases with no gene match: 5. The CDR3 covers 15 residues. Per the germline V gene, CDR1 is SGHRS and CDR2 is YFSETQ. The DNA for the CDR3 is TGCGCCAGCAGCTTGGAAGGACAGGGGGGAGACACCATATATTTT. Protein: CASSLEGQGGDTIYF.

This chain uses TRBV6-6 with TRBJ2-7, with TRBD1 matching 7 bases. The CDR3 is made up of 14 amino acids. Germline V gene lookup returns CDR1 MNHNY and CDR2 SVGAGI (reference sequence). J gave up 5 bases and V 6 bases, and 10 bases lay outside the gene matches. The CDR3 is CASSNRQGGHEQYF. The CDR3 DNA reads TGTGCCAGCAGCAATCGACAGGGTGGCCACGAGCAGTACTTC.

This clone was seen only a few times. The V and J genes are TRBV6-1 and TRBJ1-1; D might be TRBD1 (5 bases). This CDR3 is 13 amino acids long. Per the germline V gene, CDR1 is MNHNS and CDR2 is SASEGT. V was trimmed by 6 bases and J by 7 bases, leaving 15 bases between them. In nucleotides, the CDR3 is TGTGCCAGCAGGGATACCGGGACCCATGAAGCTTTCTTT. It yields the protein CASRDTGTHEAFF.

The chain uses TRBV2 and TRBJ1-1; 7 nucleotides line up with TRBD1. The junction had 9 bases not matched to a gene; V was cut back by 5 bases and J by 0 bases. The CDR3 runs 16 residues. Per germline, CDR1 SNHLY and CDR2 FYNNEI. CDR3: CASSLRTGRMNTEAFF. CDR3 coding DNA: TGTGCCAGCAGTCTTAGGACAGGCAGGATGAACACTGAAGCTTTCTTT.

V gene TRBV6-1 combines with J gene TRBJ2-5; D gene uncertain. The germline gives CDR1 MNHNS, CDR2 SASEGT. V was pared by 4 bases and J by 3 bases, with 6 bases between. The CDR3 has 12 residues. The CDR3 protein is CASSASEETQYF. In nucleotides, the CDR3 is TGTGCCAGCAGTGCGTCAGAAGAGACCCAGTACTTC.

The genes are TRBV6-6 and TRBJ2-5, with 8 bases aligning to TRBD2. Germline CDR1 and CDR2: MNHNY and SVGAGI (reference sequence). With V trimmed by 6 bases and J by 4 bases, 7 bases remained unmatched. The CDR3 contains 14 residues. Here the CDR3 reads CASSQGLVAETQYF. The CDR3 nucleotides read TGTGCCAGCAGCCAGGGACTAGTTGCAGAGACCCAGTACTTC.

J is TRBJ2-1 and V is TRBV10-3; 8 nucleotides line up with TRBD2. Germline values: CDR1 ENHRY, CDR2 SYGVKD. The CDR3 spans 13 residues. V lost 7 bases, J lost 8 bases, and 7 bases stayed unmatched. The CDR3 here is CAIKREGSYEQFF. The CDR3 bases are TGTGCCATCAAACGGGAGGGTTCATATGAGCAGTTCTTC.

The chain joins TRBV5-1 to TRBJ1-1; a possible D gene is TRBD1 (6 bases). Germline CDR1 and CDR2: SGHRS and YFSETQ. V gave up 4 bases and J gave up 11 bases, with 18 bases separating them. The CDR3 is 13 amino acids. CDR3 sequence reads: CASSPSRGSYAFF. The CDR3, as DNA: TGCGCCAGCAGCCCCAGTAGGGGGTCCTACGCTTTCTTT.

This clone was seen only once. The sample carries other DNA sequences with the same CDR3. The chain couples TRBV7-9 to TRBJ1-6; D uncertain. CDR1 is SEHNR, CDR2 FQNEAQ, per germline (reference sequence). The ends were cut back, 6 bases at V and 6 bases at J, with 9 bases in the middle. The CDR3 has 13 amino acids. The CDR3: CASSLLSNSPLHF. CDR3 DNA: TGTGCCAGCAGTCTTCTATCTAATTCACCCCTCCACTTT.

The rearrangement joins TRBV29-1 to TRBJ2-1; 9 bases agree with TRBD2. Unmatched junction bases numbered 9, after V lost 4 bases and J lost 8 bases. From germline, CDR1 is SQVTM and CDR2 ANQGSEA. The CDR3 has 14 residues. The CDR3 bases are TGCAGCGTTGTGCGAGTAGCGGGAGTTGATGAGCAGTTCTTC. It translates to CSVVRVAGVDEQFF.

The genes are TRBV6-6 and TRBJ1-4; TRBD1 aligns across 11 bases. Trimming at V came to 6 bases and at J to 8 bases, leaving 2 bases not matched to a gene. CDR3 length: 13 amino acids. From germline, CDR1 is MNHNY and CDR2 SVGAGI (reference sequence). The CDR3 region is CASSRTGGEKLFF. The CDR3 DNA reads TGTGCCAGCAGCAGGACAGGGGGCGAAAAACTGTTTTTT.

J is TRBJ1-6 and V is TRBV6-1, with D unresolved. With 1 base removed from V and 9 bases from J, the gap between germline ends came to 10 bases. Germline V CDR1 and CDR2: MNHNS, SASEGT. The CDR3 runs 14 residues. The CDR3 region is CASSEVAESSPLHF. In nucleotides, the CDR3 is TGTGCCAGCAGTGAAGTCGCAGAAAGTTCACCCCTCCACTTT.

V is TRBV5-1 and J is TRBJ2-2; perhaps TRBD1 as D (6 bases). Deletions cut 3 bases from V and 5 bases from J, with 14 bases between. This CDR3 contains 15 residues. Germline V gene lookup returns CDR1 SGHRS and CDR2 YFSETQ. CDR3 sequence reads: CASSWTVSGTGELFF. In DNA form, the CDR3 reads TGCGCCAGCAGCTGGACAGTTTCTGGGACCGGGGAGCTGTTTTTT.

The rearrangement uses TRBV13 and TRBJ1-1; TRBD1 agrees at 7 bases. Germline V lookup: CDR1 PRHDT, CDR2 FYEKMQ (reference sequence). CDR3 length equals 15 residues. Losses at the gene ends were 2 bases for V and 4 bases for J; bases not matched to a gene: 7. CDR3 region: CASSLRPGGFTEAFF. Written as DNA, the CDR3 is TGTGCCAGCAGCTTACGTCCAGGGGGGTTCACTGAAGCTTTCTTT.

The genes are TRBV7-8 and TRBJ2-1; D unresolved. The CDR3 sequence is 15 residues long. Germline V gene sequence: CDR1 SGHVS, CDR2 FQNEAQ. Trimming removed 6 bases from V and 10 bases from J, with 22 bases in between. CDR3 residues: CASSPKLLEFGEQFF. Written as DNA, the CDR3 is TGTGCCAGCAGTCCGAAACTCCTAGAGTTCGGGGAGCAGTTCTTC.

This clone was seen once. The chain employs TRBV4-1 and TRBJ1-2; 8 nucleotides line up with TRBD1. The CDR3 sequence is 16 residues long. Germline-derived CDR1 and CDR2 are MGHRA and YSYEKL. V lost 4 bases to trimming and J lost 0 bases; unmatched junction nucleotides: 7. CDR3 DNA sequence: TGCGCCAGCAGCCGCGGAGGGACAGGCACTAACTATGGCTACACCTTC. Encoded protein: CASSRGGTGTNYGYTF.

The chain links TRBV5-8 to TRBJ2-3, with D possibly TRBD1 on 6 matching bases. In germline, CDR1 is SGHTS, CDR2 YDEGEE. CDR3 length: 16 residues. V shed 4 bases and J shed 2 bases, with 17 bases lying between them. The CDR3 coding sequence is TGTGCCAGCAGCCCCGGGACACCAAAATACACAGATACGCAGTATTTT. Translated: CASSPGTPKYTDTQYF.

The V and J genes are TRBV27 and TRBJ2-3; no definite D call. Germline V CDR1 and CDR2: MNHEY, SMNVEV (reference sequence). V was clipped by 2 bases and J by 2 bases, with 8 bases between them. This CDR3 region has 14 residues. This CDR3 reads CASSLQVSTDTQYF. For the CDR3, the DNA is TGTGCCAGCAGTTTACAGGTTTCCACAGATACGCAGTATTTT.

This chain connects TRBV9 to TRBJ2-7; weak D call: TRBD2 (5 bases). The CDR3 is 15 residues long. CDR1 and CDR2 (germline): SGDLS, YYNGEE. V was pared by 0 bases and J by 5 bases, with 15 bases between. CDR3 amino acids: CASSVEGRGLNEQYF. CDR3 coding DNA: TGTGCCAGCAGCGTAGAAGGGCGAGGGTTAAACGAGCAGTACTTC.

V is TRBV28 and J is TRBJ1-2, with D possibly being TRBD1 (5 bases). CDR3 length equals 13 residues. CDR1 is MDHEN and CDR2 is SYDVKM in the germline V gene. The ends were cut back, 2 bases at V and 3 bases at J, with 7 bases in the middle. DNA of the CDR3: TGTGCCAGCAGTTTAGGGGGGGACTATGGCTACACCTTC. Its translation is CASSLGGDYGYTF.

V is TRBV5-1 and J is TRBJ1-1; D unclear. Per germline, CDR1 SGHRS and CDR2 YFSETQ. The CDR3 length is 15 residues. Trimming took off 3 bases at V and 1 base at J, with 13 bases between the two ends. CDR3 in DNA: TGCGCCAGCAGCTCCCCGGACGGCCCGAACACTGAAGCTTTCTTT. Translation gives CASSSPDGPNTEAFF.

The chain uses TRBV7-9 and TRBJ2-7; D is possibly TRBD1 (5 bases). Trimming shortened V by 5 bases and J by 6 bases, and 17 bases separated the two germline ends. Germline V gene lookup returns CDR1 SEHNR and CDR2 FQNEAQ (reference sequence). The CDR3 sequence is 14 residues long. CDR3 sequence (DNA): TGTGCCAGCAGCACCCAGGGTAGTTTAAGCGAGCAGTACTTC. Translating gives CASSTQGSLSEQYF. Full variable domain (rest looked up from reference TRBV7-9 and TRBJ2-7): DTGVSQNPRHKITKRGQNVTFRCDPISEHNRLYWYRQTLGQGPEFLTYFQNEAQLEKSRLLSDRFSAERPKGSFSTLEIQRTEQGDSAMYLCASSTQGSLSEQYFGPGTRLTVT.

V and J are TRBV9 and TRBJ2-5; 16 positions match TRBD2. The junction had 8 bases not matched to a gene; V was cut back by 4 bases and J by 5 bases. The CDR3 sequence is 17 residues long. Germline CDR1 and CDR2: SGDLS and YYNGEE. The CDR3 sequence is CASSPGTSGGALETQYF. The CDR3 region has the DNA TGTGCCAGCAGCCCAGGGACTAGCGGGGGGGCCTTGGAGACCCAGTACTTC.